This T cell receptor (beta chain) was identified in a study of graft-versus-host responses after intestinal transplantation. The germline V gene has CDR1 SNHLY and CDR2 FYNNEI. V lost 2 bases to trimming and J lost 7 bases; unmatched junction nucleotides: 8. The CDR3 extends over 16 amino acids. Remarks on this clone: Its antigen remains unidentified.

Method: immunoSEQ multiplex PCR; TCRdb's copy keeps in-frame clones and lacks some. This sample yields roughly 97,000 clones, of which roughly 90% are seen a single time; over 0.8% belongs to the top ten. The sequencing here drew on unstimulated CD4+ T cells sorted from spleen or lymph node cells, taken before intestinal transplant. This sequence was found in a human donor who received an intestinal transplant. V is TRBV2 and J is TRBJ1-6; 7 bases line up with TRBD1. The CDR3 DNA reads TGTGCCAGCAGTGAAAGAGGGGGCGAGAGGAATTCACCCCTCCACTTT. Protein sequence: CASSERGGERNSPLHF.